The clone carrying this T cell receptor beta chain was counted at least ten times. Its antigen remains unidentified. To make TCR beta libraries, researchers used iRepertoire HTBI primers and Arm-PCR of CDR3 regions. One entry per CDR3 protein, called by TCRdb with MiXCR from the multiplex PCR reads. The sample holds about 220,000 distinct CDR3 sequences, roughly 19% seen once. The time point denotes: newly diagnosed GD, antithyroid drugs for less than 3 months. From PBMCs, RNA was extracted and then used to make the TCR library. The data stem from a study of regulatory T cells in long-lasting Graves disease. Study conclusions and caveats: When disease was persistent, TRBV28, TRBJ1-2 and TRBJ2-5 were the favored segments. The study examined only peripheral blood, not thyroid tissue.

This CDR3 is built from 14 residues. Trimming removed 5 bases from V and 10 bases from J, with 17 bases in between. CDR1 is MDHEN, CDR2 SYDVKM, per germline. These data were also reused for a study on T cells in Graves' hyperthyroidism and ophthalmopathy.

This rearrangement joins TRBV28 to TRBJ1-4, with D possibly being TRBD1 (5 bases). The receptor comes from a woman aged 25 to 39 with Graves disease. The sample in question was peripheral blood mononuclear cells (PBMCs), obtained at new diagnosis, from a patient treated with antithyroid drugs. This CDR3 reads CASSPDPKRGKLFF. CDR3 sequence (DNA): TGTGCCAGCAGTCCAGATCCGAAGAGGGGAAAACTGTTTTTT.